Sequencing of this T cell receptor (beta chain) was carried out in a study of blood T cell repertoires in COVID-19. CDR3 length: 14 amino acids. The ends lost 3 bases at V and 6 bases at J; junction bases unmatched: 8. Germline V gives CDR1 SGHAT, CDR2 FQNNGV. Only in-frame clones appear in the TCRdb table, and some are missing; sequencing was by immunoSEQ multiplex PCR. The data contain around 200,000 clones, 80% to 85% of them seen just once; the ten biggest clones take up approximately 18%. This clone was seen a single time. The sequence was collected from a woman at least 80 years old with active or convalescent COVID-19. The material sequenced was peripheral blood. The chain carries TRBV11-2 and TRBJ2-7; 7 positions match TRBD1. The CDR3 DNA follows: TGTGCCAGCAGCTTGAGACAGGGAATGGGCGAGCAGTACTTC. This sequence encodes CASSLRQGMGEQYF. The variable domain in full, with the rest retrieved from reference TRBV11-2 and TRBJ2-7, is EAGVAQSPRYKIIEKRQSVAFWCNPISGHATLYWYQQILGQGPKLLIQFQNNGVVDDSQLPKDRFSAERLKGVDSTLKIQPAKLEDSAVYLCASSLRQGMGEQYFGPGTRLTVT.